This TCR beta chain was recovered during a study of CD8+ T cells in alopecia areata. Peripheral blood samples and lesional scalp punch biopsies were obtained from alopecia areata patients. In regard to this clone: Its specificity is unknown.

Study-level results: Affected scalp, especially in alopecia totalis/universalis, had a higher clonality than normal scalp did.

The authors extracted RNA and reverse transcribed it into cDNA as the sequencing template. Assay used: immunoSEQ multiplex PCR; TCRdb lists only in-frame clones, some missing. The data contain just over 150,000 clones, less than 65% of them singletons. The CDR3 has 15 residues. V lost 5 bases to trimming and J lost 4 bases, with 16 bases between them. Looked up from germline, CDR1 is SGHVS and CDR2 is FNYEAQ. Sequencing used CD8+ T cells sorted from blood, obtained at week 0. The receptor's source is a human donor with alopecia areata. This chain uses TRBV7-6 with TRBJ2-3; weak D call: TRBD1 (6 bases). In DNA form, the CDR3 reads TGTGCCAGCAGCCCGACCAGGGGCAGGGCAGATACGCAGTATTTT. As protein: CASSPTRGRADTQYF.